The sequence of this T cell receptor (beta chain) was determined in a study of immune cell composition in non-small cell lung cancer. Germline loops: CDR1 SEHNR, CDR2 FQNEAQ (reference sequence). V lost 5 bases and J 4 bases, leaving 11 bases between the germline ends. The length of the CDR3 is 14 residues. As for this clone: Its antigen is unknown.

The protocol was immunoSEQ multiplex PCR, while the TCRdb copy is restricted to in-frame clones and leaves out a portion. The sample includes about 9,000 clones, about 80% of them seen just once. Findings of the study overall: Top 10 clone scores and clonality were higher in squamous than adenocarcinoma.

This receptor was taken from a human donor with non-small cell lung cancer. This rearrangement joins TRBV7-9 to TRBJ2-2; D gene unclear. The sequencing sample was made of lung tumor tissue. CDR3 bases: TGTGCCAGCAGCCCCCCCATAATCACCGGGGAGCTGTTTTTT. It is translated as CASSPPIITGELFF.